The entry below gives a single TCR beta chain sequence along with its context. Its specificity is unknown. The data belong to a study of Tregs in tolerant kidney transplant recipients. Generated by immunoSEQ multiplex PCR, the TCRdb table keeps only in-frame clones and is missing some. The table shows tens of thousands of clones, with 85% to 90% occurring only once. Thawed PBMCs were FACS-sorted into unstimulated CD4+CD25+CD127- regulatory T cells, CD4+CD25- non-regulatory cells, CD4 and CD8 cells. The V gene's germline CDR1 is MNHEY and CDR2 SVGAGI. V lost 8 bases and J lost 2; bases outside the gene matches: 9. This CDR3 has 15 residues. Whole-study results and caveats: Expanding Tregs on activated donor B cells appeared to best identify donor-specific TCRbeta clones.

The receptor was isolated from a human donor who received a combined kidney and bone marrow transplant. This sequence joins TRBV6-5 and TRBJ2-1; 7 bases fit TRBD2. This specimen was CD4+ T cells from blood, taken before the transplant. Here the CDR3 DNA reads TGTGCCAGCTCCCCTGGGGGGAGGGCCTACAATGAGCAGTTCTTC. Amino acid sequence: CASSPGGRAYNEQFF.